These 27 T cell receptor beta chains share one sample of origin, sequenced in a study of spatial heterogeneity in lung cancer. TCRdb re-called the 5' RACE reads through MiXCR, storing one row per CDR3 protein. The sample lists under 15,000 distinct CDR3 sequences; less than 4.5% were seen once. Time point here: sample taken at primary tumor resection. The sample in question was PBMCs, obtained at surgery. Every receptor here comes from a male donor with early-stage non-small cell lung cancer.

This clonotype was observed many times. The rearrangement links TRBV20-1 to TRBJ1-6; D not certain. This CDR3 has 14 amino acids. Trimming left V 4 bases short and J 14 bases short, with 21 bases between. Germline lookup yields CDR1 DFQATT and CDR2 SNEGSKA (reference sequence). As DNA, the CDR3 is TGCAGTGCTAAGAGAAGCCTCGATTGGGAGGCCCTCCACTTT. This codes for CSAKRSLDWEALHF.

Many counts were recorded for this clonotype. V is TRBV28 and J is TRBJ1-2; D might be TRBD1 (5 bases). Germline values: CDR1 MDHEN, CDR2 SYDVKM. CDR3 length equals 13 residues. With 6 bases removed from V and 8 bases from J, the gap between germline ends came to 16 bases. Here the CDR3 DNA reads TGTGCCAGCAGAGGGACGGGGCACTCCGGCTACACCTTC. Translation: CASRGTGHSGYTF.

This clonotype was detected many times. J is TRBJ2-7 and V is TRBV12-3 or TRBV12-4, with unresolved D. Trimming left V 0 bases short and J 6 bases short, with 9 bases between. CDR3 length: 13 residues. The DNA of the CDR3 is TGTGCCAGCAGTTTAGCGCCCCGGGCCGAGCAGTACTTC. Amino acid sequence: CASSLAPRAEQYF.

This clonotype was recorded many times. The V and J genes are TRBV5-4 and TRBJ2-5, with D maybe TRBD1 (6 bases). CDR1 and CDR2 (germline): SGHNT, YYREEE (reference sequence). Trimming cost V 4 bases and J 5 bases, with 15 bases left between them. The CDR3 has 14 amino acids. The CDR3, as DNA: TGTGCCAGCAGCAATGGACAGTCAATGGAGACCCAGTACTTC. Encoded protein: CASSNGQSMETQYF. Full variable domain (outside the CDR3, taken from reference TRBV5-4 and TRBJ2-5): ETGVTQSPTHLIKTRGQQVTLRCSSQSGHNTVSWYQQALGQGPQFIFQYYREEENGRGNFPPRFSGLQFPNYSSELNVNALELDDSALYLCASSNGQSMETQYFGPGTRLLVL.

This clonotype has a count of ten or more. This sequence joins TRBV14 and TRBJ2-6; D is possibly TRBD1 (5 bases). The CDR3 is 19 amino acids. Trimming removed 5 bases at V and 4 bases at J, with 24 bases between. Per germline, CDR1 SGHDN and CDR2 FVKESK. The CDR3 is CASSRNRASCGAGANVLTF. In nucleotides, the CDR3 is TGTGCCAGCAGCAGGAACCGGGCCTCCTGTGGGGCAGGGGCCAACGTCCTGACTTTC.

This clonotype has ten or more counts. The V call is TRBV6-5, the J call TRBJ2-1; D is unclear. Trimming stripped 2 bases from V and 2 bases from J, with 10 bases between. Germline lookup yields CDR1 MNHEY and CDR2 SVGAGI. The length of the CDR3 is 15 residues. The CDR3 spells CASSYRGSAYNEQFF. The DNA for the CDR3 is TGTGCCAGCAGTTACCGCGGCAGCGCCTACAATGAGCAGTTCTTC.

This clonotype came up many times. The chain carries TRBV27 and TRBJ2-5; D is perhaps TRBD2 (6 bases). Germline loops: CDR1 MNHEY, CDR2 SMNVEV (reference sequence). Trimming took off 2 bases at V and 5 bases at J, with 18 bases between the two ends. This CDR3 has 16 residues. The CDR3 DNA reads as TGTGCCAGCAGTTTAAGACGTCCCGACAGCGGGGAGACCCAGTACTTC. Its protein is CASSLRRPDSGETQYF.

This clonotype has a count of ten or more. CDR3 residues: CASSFGLGSTDEQFF. The CDR3 nucleotides read TGTGCCAGCAGCTTCGGACTAGGAAGTACCGATGAGCAGTTCTTC. The chain is built from TRBV7-9 and TRBJ2-1; 7 nucleotides agree with TRBD2. From germline, CDR1 is SEHNR and CDR2 FQNEAQ (reference sequence). This CDR3 contains 15 residues. J lost 8 bases, V lost 3 bases, and 10 bases had no gene match.

This clonotype came up many times. This rearrangement joins TRBV7-2 to TRBJ2-5; 13 bases fit TRBD2. The germline V gene encodes CDR1 SGHTA and CDR2 FQGNSA. This CDR3 has 15 residues. V dropped 6 bases and J dropped 5; count of bases not matched to a gene: 6. CDR3 in amino acids: CASRLAGGPGETQYF. In nucleotides, the CDR3 is TGTGCCAGCAGACTAGCGGGAGGGCCAGGGGAGACCCAGTACTTC. Supplemented by reference TRBV7-2 and TRBJ2-5, the full variable domain reads GAGVSQSPSNKVTEKGKDVELRCDPISGHTALYWYRQSLGQGLEFLIYFQGNSAPDKSGLPSDRFSAERTGGSVSTLTIQRTQQEDSAVYLCASRLAGGPGETQYFGPGTRLLVL.

Relative to its sample, this clonotype is medium-sized. This chain uses TRBV10-3 with TRBJ2-7, with TRBD2 matching over 9 bases. The CDR3 loop spans 14 amino acids. Unmatched junction bases numbered 7, after V lost 10 bases and J lost 0 bases. Germline-derived CDR1 and CDR2 are ENHRY and SYGVKD. CDR3 nucleotides: TGTGCCAGTCGACTAGCGGAATCCTCCTACGAGCAGTACTTC. This gives the protein CASRLAESSYEQYF.

This clonotype occurred many times. V usage is TRBV15 and J usage is TRBJ1-1, with no clear D. V was clipped by 3 bases and J by 4 bases, with 15 bases between them. From germline, CDR1 is LNHNV and CDR2 YYDKDF (reference sequence). The length of the CDR3 is 15 residues. In nucleotides, the CDR3 is TGTGCCACCAGCAGCTTCGGACCCGCGGGCACTGAAGCTTTCTTT. Residues: CATSSFGPAGTEAFF.

This clonotype has a count of ten or more. This chain connects TRBV19 to TRBJ2-3; TRBD2 might be the D (6 bases). Trimming removed 4 bases from V and 4 bases from J, with 18 bases in between. The germline gives CDR1 LNHDA, CDR2 SQIVND (reference sequence). The CDR3 runs 16 residues. CDR3 residues: CASSSALGGYADTQYF. DNA for the CDR3: TGTGCCAGTAGTAGTGCCCTAGGAGGGTACGCAGATACGCAGTATTTT.

This clonotype was seen at least ten times. This chain connects TRBV28 to TRBJ2-1; D ambiguous. Looked up from germline, CDR1 is MDHEN and CDR2 is SYDVKM. The CDR3 totals 15 residues. The V end was cut by 5 bases, the J end by 1 base, with 12 bases between. The CDR3 sequence: CASSLPGPSYNEQFF. CDR3 nucleotide sequence: TGTGCCAGCAGTCTGCCAGGACCGTCCTACAATGAGCAGTTCTTC.

This clonotype was observed at least ten times. The V and J genes are TRBV20-1 and TRBJ2-7, with D perhaps matching TRBD2 (5 bases). Germline V lookup: CDR1 DFQATT, CDR2 SNEGSKA (reference sequence). The CDR3 runs to 12 residues. V lost 1 base and J 7 bases, leaving 11 bases between the germline ends. The DNA for the CDR3 is TGCAGTGCTAGAGGTCCAGCGGAGGAGCAGTACTTC. Its protein is CSARGPAEEQYF.

A few counts support this clonotype. This sequence joins TRBV10-1 and TRBJ2-1, with 13 bases lining up with TRBD2. The ends lost 6 bases at V and 9 bases at J; junction bases unmatched: 5. Germline V gene lookup returns CDR1 WNHNN and CDR2 SYGVQD (reference sequence). The CDR3 has 14 amino acids. The CDR3 DNA reads as TGCGCCAGCAGCCCGGGACTAGCGGGAACTGAGCAGTTCTTC. It translates to CASSPGLAGTEQFF.

In its sample, this clonotype was seen many times. The chain recombines TRBV6-5 with TRBJ2-5; D possibly corresponds to TRBD1 (6 bases). From germline, CDR1 is MNHEY and CDR2 SVGAGI. The CDR3 covers 15 residues. The V end lost 6 bases, the J end lost 7 bases, and 21 bases lay between the germline ends. In nucleotides, the CDR3 is TGTGCCAGCAGCTCGGGACACCAACGTTTTGCGACCCAGTACTTC. Amino acids: CASSSGHQRFATQYF.

This clonotype was observed many times. This sequence joins TRBV4-1 and TRBJ2-1; TRBD2 matches at 12 bases. The germline V gene has CDR1 MGHRA and CDR2 YSYEKL. The V gene end was trimmed by 4 bases and the J gene end by 0 bases; junction bases not matched to a gene: 7. The CDR3 runs 18 residues. As DNA, the CDR3 is TGCGCCAGCAGCCTCCAACCGACTAGCGGGGGCTCCTACAATGAGCAGTTCTTC. This codes for CASSLQPTSGGSYNEQFF.

By its share, this clonotype is medium-sized. The V gene is TRBV6-2 or TRBV6-3, the J gene TRBJ1-1, with no clear D. Germline-derived CDR1 and CDR2 are MNHEY and SVGEGT. With 8 bases removed from V and 1 base from J, the gap between germline ends came to 14 bases. The CDR3 consists of 14 residues. CDR3 DNA sequence: TGTGCCAGCGCCTCCCTTCAGAAGAACACTGAAGCTTTCTTT. It codes for CASASLQKNTEAFF.

This clonotype occurred many times. This chain uses TRBV20-1 with TRBJ1-2, with TRBD1 matching 7 bases. The V segment lost 4 bases and the J segment 4 bases; nucleotides outside the gene matches: 12. The CDR3 spans 15 residues. Germline V gene sequence: CDR1 DFQATT, CDR2 SNEGSKA (reference sequence). The CDR3 reads CSATTRDSTVYGYTF. In nucleotides, the CDR3 is TGCAGTGCTACTACGAGGGACAGCACTGTCTATGGCTACACCTTC.

This clonotype was counted between two and nine times. The V gene is TRBV7-2, the J gene TRBJ2-1; 10 bases are shared with TRBD2. The CDR3 sequence is 12 residues long. Per the germline V gene, CDR1 is SGHTA and CDR2 is FQGNSA. The trim removed 6 bases at V and 9 bases at J, leaving 2 bases unmatched. The CDR3 is CASSSSGGEQFF. As DNA, the CDR3 is TGTGCCAGCAGTTCTAGCGGGGGTGAGCAGTTCTTC.

This clonotype has at least ten counts. The chain combines TRBV7-3 with TRBJ2-1; D is unclear. This CDR3 spans 13 amino acids. Germline loops: CDR1 SGHTA, CDR2 FQGTGA. The V gene lost 2 bases and the J gene lost 8 bases, with 10 bases spanning the gap. The CDR3 here is CASSLVGNDEQFF. CDR3 DNA sequence: TGTGCCAGCAGCTTAGTGGGGAATGATGAGCAGTTCTTC.

This clonotype is deemed medium-sized. In nucleotides, the CDR3 is TGTGCCAGCAGCTTAGTTGCAGATACGCAGTATTTT. Its translation is CASSLVADTQYF. The chain uses TRBV7-8 and TRBJ2-3; D gene unclear. The CDR3 extends over 12 amino acids. Germline V CDR1 and CDR2: SGHVS, FQNEAQ. Deletions cut 1 base from V and 4 bases from J, with 3 bases between.

Sample share makes this clonotype medium-sized. The genes are TRBV27 and TRBJ2-3, with a possible D match to TRBD1 (5 bases). CDR1 MNHEY and CDR2 SMNVEV come from the germline V gene (reference sequence). The CDR3 contains 14 residues. V gave up 0 bases and J gave up 5 bases, with 9 bases separating them. CDR3 protein: CASSLSEGVDTQYF. Written as DNA, the CDR3 is TGTGCCAGCAGTTTATCGGAAGGGGTAGATACGCAGTATTTT.

A remark on this clonotype: This sequence may be a read error, since a much larger clone differs from it by one base. The rearrangement joins TRBV18 to TRBJ1-1; 7 bases align to TRBD1. Trimming cost V 5 bases and J 4 bases; bases outside gene matches: 10. CDR3 size: 15 residues. The germline V gene encodes CDR1 KGHSH and CDR2 LQKENI. The CDR3 sequence: CASSVAGTVSTEAFF. CDR3 in DNA: TGTGCCAGCTCAGTAGCCGGGACAGTGAGCACTGAAGCTTTCTTT.

This clonotype was counted ten times or more. The genes are TRBV7-2 and TRBJ2-1, with a possible D match to TRBD1 (5 bases). The CDR3 is 13 residues long. The germline V and J ends were trimmed by 5 bases and 3 bases, with 8 bases remaining between them. Germline lookup yields CDR1 SGHTA and CDR2 FQGNSA. The CDR3 loop is CASSGRVYNEQFF. For the CDR3, the DNA is TGTGCCAGCAGCGGCAGGGTCTACAATGAGCAGTTCTTC.

This clonotype was seen a handful of times. The chain is built from TRBV6-2 or TRBV6-3 and TRBJ2-1, with D unclear. Germline loops: CDR1 MNHEY, CDR2 SVGEGT. V was shortened by 6 bases and J by 9 bases, with 15 bases between the two germline ends. The CDR3 length is 13 residues. Here the CDR3 reads CASSQTIFTEQFF. The CDR3 DNA reads TGTGCCAGCAGCCAAACGATTTTTACTGAGCAGTTCTTC.

The chain is built from TRBV11-2 and TRBJ2-3; D call uncertain. The germline V gene has CDR1 SGHAT and CDR2 FQNNGV. The V and J ends lost 4 bases and 5 bases respectively, with 10 bases between them. The CDR3 extends over 13 amino acids. The CDR3 DNA follows: TGTGCCAGCAGCTCTAATACGGGAGATACGCAGTATTTT. Its protein product is CASSSNTGDTQYF.